The rows below give T cell receptor beta chains drawn from one sample of a study of T cell responses to AZD1222 COVID-19 vaccine. The repertoire was sequenced with immunoSEQ multiplex PCR; TCRdb's copy has only in-frame clones and lacks some. Among approximately 120,000 clones listed, roughly 90% were seen once. The sequenced sample was peripheral blood, obtained on day 0 of AZD1222 vaccination. The receptors stem from an adult in good health. CDR3s include the opening cysteine and the closing phenylalanine or tryptophan. The order of the fields is CDR3 length, D gene, J gene, clone size, V gene, CDR3 DNA, CDR3 protein. A D gene is named only where the DNA matches it firmly. Clone size appears in some rows only: once, few, many, or a class for an expanded clone.

17	TRBD2	TRBJ2-7	-	TRBV7-9	TGTGCCAGCAGCTTAGCCTGGGAGGGGATCGGGACGGGTGAGCAGTACTTC	CASSLAWEGIGTGEQYF
15	TRBD2	TRBJ2-5	-	TRBV28	TGTGCCAGCAATCCCGCTAGCGGGGCAACTCAGACCCAGTACTTC	CASNPASGATQTQYF
13	TRBD1	TRBJ1-5	-	TRBV6-5	TGTGCCAGCAGGGGGACAGGGAATCAGCCCCAGCATTTT	CASRGTGNQPQHF
14	-	TRBJ2-5	-	TRBV2	TGTGCCAGCAGTGAGCCTAGTTCCAAAGAGACCCAGTACTTC	CASSEPSSKETQYF
13	-	TRBJ1-2	once	TRBV13	TGTGCCAGCAGCTTAGGCCGGGGGAGTGGCTACACCTTC	CASSLGRGSGYTF
18	TRBD2	TRBJ2-7	-	TRBV7-3	TGTGCCAGCAGCTTAAAACCCCCCGGTGTAGCGGGTTCCTACGAGCAGTACTTC	CASSLKPPGVAGSYEQYF
16	TRBD1	TRBJ1-4	-	TRBV5-6	TGTGCCAGCAGCGGCAGCCCGGGACAGCTTAATGAAAAACTGTTTTTT	CASSGSPGQLNEKLFF
15	TRBD1	TRBJ1-1	few	TRBV13	TGTGCCAGCAGCTCGGGAGGACAGGGAGGCACTGAAGCTTTCTTT	CASSSGGQGGTEAFF
16	-	TRBJ1-5	-	TRBV18	TGTGCCAGCTCACCACCGTCAAATGGGGGGCATCAGCCCCAGCATTTT	CASSPPSNGGHQPQHF
17	TRBD2	TRBJ2-7	-	TRBV10-3	TGTGCCACCCTGCGACTAGCGGGAGATGTCGGGCCGGACGAGCAGTACTTC	CATLRLAGDVGPDEQYF
14	TRBD1	TRBJ1-1	-	TRBV16	TGTGCCAGCAGCCAGCAGGGGGGCGACACTGAAGCTTTCTTT	CASSQQGGDTEAFF
16	TRBD1	TRBJ2-1	-	TRBV24-1	TGTGCCACCAGTGACTCCGGGACAGGGAGCTACAATGAGCAGTTCTTC	CATSDSGTGSYNEQFF
13	-	TRBJ2-2	-	TRBV5-1	TGCGCCAGCAGCTCGGGGGACGGTAGGGAGCTGTTTTTT	CASSSGDGRELFF
18	TRBD2	TRBJ2-1	-	TRBV6-2/TRBV6-3	TGTGCCAGCAGTTTCCTCCTTGACGGGGGGGGCTATTACAATGAGCAGTTCTTC	CASSFLLDGGGYYNEQFF
11	-	TRBJ1-2	-	TRBV28	TGTGCCAGCAATCAGGGAACTGGCTACACCTTC	CASNQGTGYTF
12	-	TRBJ2-3	-	TRBV28	TGTGCCAGCAGTCTATTGGTCGATACGCAGTATTTT	CASSLLVDTQYF
15	-	TRBJ1-2	-	TRBV7-2	TGTGCCAGCAGCTTAGCGGTCAGCCCACGCTATGGCTACACCTTC	CASSLAVSPRYGYTF
13	-	TRBJ2-7	-	TRBV18	TGTGCCAGCTCACCACAAGGGACCTACGAGCAGTACTTC	CASSPQGTYEQYF
11	-	TRBJ2-2	-	TRBV29-1	TGCAGCGTTGGAGACACCGGGGAGCTGTTTTTT	CSVGDTGELFF
15	-	TRBJ1-6	once	TRBV3-1/TRBV3-2	TGTGCCAGCAGCCAAGGGGGAACCTATAATTCACCCCTCCACTTT	CASSQGGTYNSPLHF
15	TRBD1	TRBJ1-2	-	TRBV28	TGTGCCAGCAGCGCCTCGCAGGGGGCGGACTATGGCTACACCTTC	CASSASQGADYGYTF
11	-	TRBJ2-7	-	TRBV5-1	TGCGCCAGCAGCTTCCGATACGAGCAGTACTTC	CASSFRYEQYF
13	-	TRBJ2-7	-	TRBV6-5	TGTGCCAGCTTCGGCGGACCCACCTACGAGCAGTACTTC	CASFGGPTYEQYF
12	-	TRBJ2-1	-	TRBV7-9	TGTGCCAGCAGCGCTGGACCCCTGCGGCAGTTCTTC	CASSAGPLRQFF
13	-	TRBJ2-7	-	TRBV5-1	TGCGCCAGCAGCTCGGAGTTGGGCTACGAGCAGTACTTC	CASSSELGYEQYF
16	TRBD1	TRBJ1-5	-	TRBV4-3	TGCGCCAGCAGCCAGGAGACAGGGCTGAGCAATCAGCCCCAGCATTTT	CASSQETGLSNQPQHF
14	TRBD1	TRBJ1-2	-	TRBV28	TGTGCCAGCGGAGGGGGCGCAGGAAACTATGGCTACACCTTC	CASGGGAGNYGYTF
13	TRBD1	TRBJ1-4	-	TRBV2	TGTGCCAGCAGTCGGGACAGGTGGGAAAAACTGTTTTTT	CASSRDRWEKLFF
14	-	TRBJ2-7	-	TRBV30	TGTGCCTGGAGTTCGTCAGGGTGGGGCTACGAGCAGTACTTC	CAWSSSGWGYEQYF
14	-	TRBJ1-1	once	TRBV5-5	TGTGCCAGCAGCTTCCTTTCCATGGGCACTGAAGCTTTCTTT	CASSFLSMGTEAFF
14	TRBD2	TRBJ2-3	-	TRBV28	TGTGCCAGCAGTTCTAGCGGGAGAGGGAATACGCAGTATTTT	CASSSSGRGNTQYF
15	-	TRBJ2-3	-	TRBV5-8	TGTGCCAGCAGCTTAGACCTCAGCGGCACAGATACGCAGTATTTT	CASSLDLSGTDTQYF
15	TRBD1	TRBJ2-7	-	TRBV27	TGTGCCAGCAGTTTATTAGGACAGGGGGTGCACGAGCAGTACTTC	CASSLLGQGVHEQYF
16	TRBD1	TRBJ1-3	-	TRBV28	TGTGCCAGCAATACCGGGACAGCTACCTCTGGAAACACCATATATTTT	CASNTGTATSGNTIYF
16	TRBD2	TRBJ2-2	-	TRBV28	TGTGCCAGCAGTCCTGCTAGCGGGGGGAACACCGGGGAGCTGTTTTTT	CASSPASGGNTGELFF
14	TRBD1	TRBJ2-7	once	TRBV5-4	TGTGCCAGCAGCTCCTCGACAGGGTCGTACGAGCAGTACTTC	CASSSSTGSYEQYF
16	TRBD2	TRBJ2-7	-	TRBV4-1	TGCGCCAGCAGCCAAGGGCCCGCTAGCGGACCCTACGAGCAGTACTTC	CASSQGPASGPYEQYF
15	-	TRBJ1-1	once	TRBV6-6	TGTGCCAGCAGTTACTCGACGGGGAGGAACACTGAAGCTTTCTTT	CASSYSTGRNTEAFF
15	TRBD1	TRBJ1-5	-	TRBV7-2	TGTGCCAGCAGCTTAGGGGACAGGGACAATCAGCCCCAGCATTTT	CASSLGDRDNQPQHF
14	-	TRBJ2-7	-	TRBV28	TGTGCCAGCAGTTTATCGAGACCCCCCTACGAGCAGTACTTC	CASSLSRPPYEQYF
18	TRBD1	TRBJ1-4	-	TRBV28	TGTGCCAGCAGTACACCTTCTTTTCCGGGACAGGATAATGAAAAACTGTTTTTT	CASSTPSFPGQDNEKLFF
13	-	TRBJ2-1	-	TRBV7-8	TGTGCCAGCAGCTTTAAGCGGTACAATGAGCAGTTCTTC	CASSFKRYNEQFF
14	-	TRBJ1-6	-	TRBV2	TGTGCCAGCAGTGTGTTGGACAGAGAGTCACCCCTCCACTTT	CASSVLDRESPLHF
15	-	TRBJ1-4	-	TRBV7-2	TGTGCCAGCAGCTTAGAGCCGGGGGCCAGGGAAAAACTGTTTTTT	CASSLEPGAREKLFF
15	-	TRBJ1-6	-	TRBV5-1	TGCGCCAGCACCCAGGACCCGGTCCATAATTCACCCCTCCACTTT	CASTQDPVHNSPLHF
12	-	TRBJ2-5	-	TRBV5-1	TGCGCCAGCAGCTCGTCAGGTGAGACCCAGTACTTC	CASSSSGETQYF
12	-	TRBJ1-2	-	TRBV12-3/TRBV12-4	TGTGCCAGCAGTTTTACCGCAGGAGGCTACACCTTC	CASSFTAGGYTF
11	-	TRBJ1-2	few	TRBV6-2/TRBV6-3	TGTGCCAGCAGTTCGGCCTATGGCTACACCTTC	CASSSAYGYTF
13	-	TRBJ1-5	-	TRBV12-3/TRBV12-4	TGTGCCAGCACCCTGTCCAATAATCAGCCCCAGCATTTT	CASTLSNNQPQHF
13	-	TRBJ2-5	-	TRBV11-3	TGTGCCAGCAGCTGGAGGGAATCGGAGACCCAGTACTTC	CASSWRESETQYF
15	-	TRBJ2-5	once	TRBV27	TGTGCCAGCAGACCCAACCGTGGACTATTCGAGACCCAGTACTTC	CASRPNRGLFETQYF
14	-	TRBJ2-7	-	TRBV19	TGTGCCAGTAGAATACAGCCAACCTCCTACGAGCAGTACTTC	CASRIQPTSYEQYF
15	-	TRBJ1-5	once	TRBV7-2	TGTGCCAGCAGCTTTGGATCGCACCCCAATCAGCCCCAGCATTTT	CASSFGSHPNQPQHF
15	-	TRBJ2-7	once	TRBV5-6	TGTGCCAGCAGCTCCACCGTGAGTATCTCCTACGAGCAGTACTTC	CASSSTVSISYEQYF
14	TRBD2	TRBJ2-1	-	TRBV18	TGTGCCAGCTCACCGCCTGGACTAGCGGGTGAGCAGTTCTTC	CASSPPGLAGEQFF